One sample yielded the 20 T cell receptor beta chains listed below, sequenced in a study of T cell changes during pregnancy in multiple sclerosis. This table comes from immunoSEQ multiplex PCR, and its TCRdb copy is limited to in-frame clones, with some not included. The table shows 60,000 or so clones, with 90% occurring only once. This specimen was peripheral blood, taken in the second trimester of pregnancy. These receptors all stem from a female donor in good health, enrolled as a control in a pregnancy study.

By proportion, this clone is medium-sized. The chain combines TRBV6-1 with TRBJ2-5, with 12 nucleotides matching TRBD2. CDR1 MNHNS and CDR2 SASEGT come from the germline V gene. The J segment lost 4 bases and the V segment lost 2 bases, leaving 2 bases of the junction unmatched. The CDR3 extends over 15 amino acids. The CDR3 nucleotides are TGTGCCAGCAGTGAACTAGCGGGGGGGCCAGAGACCCAGTACTTC. This sequence encodes CASSELAGGPETQYF.

There are a few counts of this clone. The chain joins TRBV14 to TRBJ2-2; D is unresolved. CDR3 length: 15 residues. CDR1 and CDR2 from the germline V gene are SGHDN and FVKESK. The ends were cut back, 1 base at V and 1 base at J, with 7 bases in the middle. The CDR3 nucleotides are TGTGCCAGCAGCCAAGTGAGAGGGAACACCGGGGAGCTGTTTTTT. Its translation: CASSQVRGNTGELFF.

The chain employs TRBV5-5 and TRBJ1-1, with TRBD1 matching 8 bases. Germline V gives CDR1 SGHKS, CDR2 YYEKEE (reference sequence). CDR3 length: 16 amino acids. V gave up 3 bases and J gave up 1 base; unmatched junction bases: 8. CDR3: CASSSDRDVRNTEAFF. The CDR3 coding sequence is TGTGCCAGCAGCTCGGACAGGGATGTCAGGAACACTGAAGCTTTCTTT.

V usage is TRBV7-9 and J usage is TRBJ2-7; a weak D match, TRBD1 (5 bases). The CDR3 length is 13 residues. V was clipped by 10 bases and J by 2 bases, with 15 bases between them. Germline V CDR1 and CDR2: SEHNR, FQNEAQ (reference sequence). CDR3 bases: TGTGCCATCGAGGCAGGGCTTGCCTACGAGCAGTACTTC. Translation gives CAIEAGLAYEQYF.

The chain has TRBV6-5 and TRBJ2-3; D is perhaps TRBD2 (5 bases). There are 16 residues in the CDR3. V was cut by 0 bases and J by 3 bases, with 13 bases left in between. From germline, CDR1 is MNHEY and CDR2 SVGAGI. CDR3 coding DNA: TGTGCCAGCAGTTACTCCCAAAGAGGGTGGACAGATACGCAGTATTTT. It is translated as CASSYSQRGWTDTQYF.

The chain links TRBV30 to TRBJ1-1; 7 bases agree with TRBD1. Trimming removed 3 bases from V and 4 bases from J; junction bases left unmatched: 8. This CDR3 is built from 14 residues. Germline loops: CDR1 GTSNPN, CDR2 SVGIG (reference sequence). The CDR3 region is CAWRWGRDSTEAFF. Here the CDR3 DNA reads TGTGCCTGGAGGTGGGGCCGGGACAGCACTGAAGCTTTCTTT.

V is TRBV14 and J is TRBJ2-5; the D is unclear. The V and J ends lost 3 bases and 5 bases respectively, with 4 bases between them. The CDR3 extends over 11 amino acids. Germline CDR1 SGHDN, CDR2 FVKESK. Here the CDR3 reads CASSHSETQYF. DNA for the CDR3: TGTGCCAGCAGCCACTCCGAGACCCAGTACTTC.

The V gene is TRBV11-2, the J gene TRBJ2-2, with D maybe TRBD2 (6 bases). Germline CDR1 reads SGHAT; CDR2 reads FQNNGV. The V end was cut by 5 bases, the J end by 5 bases, with 9 bases between. This CDR3 region has 13 residues. CDR3 region: CASSLSGTGELFF. The CDR3 DNA follows: TGTGCCAGCAGCCTGAGCGGGACCGGGGAGCTGTTTTTT.

CDR3 coding DNA: TGTGCCAGCAGGGGCTCCGGGGCCAACGTCCTGACTTTC. It translates to CASRGSGANVLTF. This rearrangement joins TRBV9 to TRBJ2-6; D unresolved. The CDR3 is 13 amino acids. Germline values: CDR1 SGDLS, CDR2 YYNGEE. V was shortened by 5 bases and J by 4 bases, with 7 bases between the two germline ends. Looking up the rest from reference TRBV9 and TRBJ2-6 gives the full variable domain: DSGVTQTPKHLITATGQRVTLRCSPRSGDLSVYWYQQSLDQGLQFLIQYYNGEERAKGNILERFSAQQFPDLHSELNLSSLELGDSALYFCASRGSGANVLTFGAGSRLTVL.

The chain recombines TRBV2 with TRBJ1-3, with D hard to call. CDR3 size: 13 residues. Trimming shortened V by 4 bases and J by 1 base, and 5 bases separated the two germline ends. In germline, CDR1 is SNHLY, CDR2 FYNNEI. In DNA form, the CDR3 reads TGTGCCAGCAGTGCAGGTTCTGGAAACACCATATATTTT. Residues: CASSAGSGNTIYF.

J is TRBJ2-1 and V is TRBV13; D uncertain. CDR3 length: 16 amino acids. The germline V and J ends were trimmed by 4 bases and 0 bases, with 13 bases remaining between them. Germline CDR1 reads PRHDT; CDR2 reads FYEKMQ (reference sequence). This CDR3 is CASSSPTESSYNEQFF. The CDR3 coding sequence is TGTGCCAGCAGCTCCCCTACAGAAAGCTCCTACAATGAGCAGTTCTTC.

In its sample, this clone was seen once. This chain uses TRBV25-1 with TRBJ1-1; D is possibly TRBD1 (6 bases). V was clipped by 6 bases and J by 3 bases, with 11 bases between them. The CDR3 is 13 residues long. Germline V CDR1 and CDR2: MGHDK, SYGVNS. In DNA form, the CDR3 reads TGTGCCAGCAGCGTTCAGGGGCACACTGAAGCTTTCTTT. Amino acid sequence: CASSVQGHTEAFF.

The chain uses TRBV7-2 and TRBJ2-7; 12 nucleotides align to TRBD2. The J segment lost 7 bases and the V segment lost 1 base, leaving 14 bases of the junction unmatched. There are 18 residues in the CDR3. The V gene's germline CDR1 is SGHTA and CDR2 FQGNSA. The CDR3 nucleotides are TGTGCCAGCAGCTTAGTGACTAGCGGGGGAGTGGGGGTTGTAGAGCAGTACTTC. Protein: CASSLVTSGGVGVVEQYF.

The chain couples TRBV6-1 to TRBJ1-1, with 10 bases fitting TRBD1. From germline, CDR1 is MNHNS and CDR2 SASEGT. The CDR3 loop spans 15 amino acids. V lost 4 bases to trimming and J lost 0 bases; unmatched junction nucleotides: 2. CDR3 residues: CASSVDRGMNTEAFF. For the CDR3, the DNA is TGTGCCAGCAGTGTGGACAGGGGGATGAACACTGAAGCTTTCTTT.

This clone was detected only a few times. V usage is TRBV7-3 and J usage is TRBJ2-2; unclear D gene. In germline, CDR1 is SGHTA, CDR2 FQGTGA. This CDR3 is built from 15 residues. Trimming took 6 bases from V and 6 from J, leaving 17 bases between them. The CDR3 here is CASSFRHSPAGELFF. The CDR3 DNA is TGTGCCAGCAGTTTTCGACATAGTCCCGCCGGGGAGCTGTTTTTT.

The CDR3 DNA follows: TGTGCCAGCAGTTTCCTTAGCACAGATACGCAGTATTTT. Its protein is CASSFLSTDTQYF. The chain couples TRBV27 to TRBJ2-3; D gene ambiguous. V gave up 3 bases and J gave up 0 bases, with 4 bases separating them. Germline CDR1 and CDR2: MNHEY and SMNVEV (reference sequence). This CDR3 region has 13 residues.

The chain combines TRBV28 with TRBJ1-1; maybe TRBD1 (5 bases). With 10 bases removed from V and 4 bases from J, the gap between germline ends came to 16 bases. CDR1 is MDHEN and CDR2 is SYDVKM in the germline V gene. This CDR3 region has 13 residues. CDR3 amino acids: CATLRGKGTEAFF. The CDR3 nucleotides are TGTGCCACCCTTAGGGGTAAGGGCACTGAAGCTTTCTTT.

The chain has TRBV10-1 and TRBJ2-2; the D is unclear. CDR3 length: 13 residues. Trimming shortened V by 4 bases and J by 8 bases, and 11 bases separated the two germline ends. Germline V gene data show CDR1 as WNHNN and CDR2 as SYGVQD (reference sequence). The CDR3 sequence: CASSGSDWGELFF. DNA for the CDR3: TGCGCCAGCAGTGGTTCTGACTGGGGGGAGCTGTTTTTT.

This clone was detected once. The CDR3 spells CAWSVGLPGYGYTF. The CDR3 DNA reads TGTGCCTGGAGTGTAGGACTCCCGGGCTATGGCTACACCTTC. The chain recombines TRBV30 with TRBJ1-2; D remains unclear. CDR3 length: 14 amino acids. The V end lost 0 bases, the J end lost 4 bases, and 12 bases lay between the germline ends. From germline, CDR1 is GTSNPN and CDR2 SVGIG (reference sequence).

This rearrangement joins TRBV5-6 to TRBJ1-1; 7 nucleotides line up with TRBD1. J gave up 4 bases and V 6 bases, and 15 bases lay outside the gene matches. CDR1 is SGHDT, CDR2 YYEEEE, per germline. The CDR3 has 16 residues. The CDR3 reads CASTLSPAGTATEAFF. For the CDR3, the DNA is TGTGCCAGCACCCTATCACCCGCCGGGACAGCCACTGAAGCTTTCTTT.